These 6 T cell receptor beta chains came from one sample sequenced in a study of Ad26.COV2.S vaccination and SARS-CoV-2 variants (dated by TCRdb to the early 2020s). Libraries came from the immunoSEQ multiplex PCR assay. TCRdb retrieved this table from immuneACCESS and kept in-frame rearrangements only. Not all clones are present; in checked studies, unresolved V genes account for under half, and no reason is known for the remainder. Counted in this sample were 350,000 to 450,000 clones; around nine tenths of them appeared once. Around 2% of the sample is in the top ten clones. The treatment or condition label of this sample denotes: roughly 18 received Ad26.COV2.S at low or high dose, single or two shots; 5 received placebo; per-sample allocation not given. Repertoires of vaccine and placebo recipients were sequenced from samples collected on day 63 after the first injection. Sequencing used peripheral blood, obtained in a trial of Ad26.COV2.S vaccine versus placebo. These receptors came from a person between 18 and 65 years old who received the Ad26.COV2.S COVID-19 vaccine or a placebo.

The CDR3 nucleotides are TGTGCCAGCAGCCAGACAGGGACGGGTCCGGGATCCTACGAGCAGTACTTC. It codes for CASSQTGTGPGSYEQYF. The rearrangement uses TRBV3-1 (or the pseudogene TRBV3-2) and TRBJ2-7; 7 bases fit TRBD1. Germline V gene data show CDR1 as LGHDT and CDR2 as YNNKEL (reference sequence). V was pared by 3 bases and J by 1 base, with 12 bases of the junction left unmatched. The CDR3 sequence is 17 residues long.

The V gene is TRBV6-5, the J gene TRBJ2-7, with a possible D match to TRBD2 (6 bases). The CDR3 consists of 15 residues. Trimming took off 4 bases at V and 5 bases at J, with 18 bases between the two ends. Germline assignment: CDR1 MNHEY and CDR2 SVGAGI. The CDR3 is CASSSTFGGIHEQYF. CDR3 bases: TGTGCCAGCAGTTCCACCTTCGGGGGAATCCACGAGCAGTACTTC.

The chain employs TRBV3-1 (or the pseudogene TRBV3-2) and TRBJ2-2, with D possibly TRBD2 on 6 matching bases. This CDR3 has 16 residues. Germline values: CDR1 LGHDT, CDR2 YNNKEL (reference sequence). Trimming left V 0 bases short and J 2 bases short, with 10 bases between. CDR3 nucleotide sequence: TGTGCCAGCAGCCAAGATACTAGCCCCAACACCGGGGAGCTGTTTTTT. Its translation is CASSQDTSPNTGELFF.

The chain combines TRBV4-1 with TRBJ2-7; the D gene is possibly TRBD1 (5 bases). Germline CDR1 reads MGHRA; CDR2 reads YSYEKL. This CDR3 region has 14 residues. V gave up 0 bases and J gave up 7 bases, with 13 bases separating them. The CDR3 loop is CASSQEDSLSEQYF. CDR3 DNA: TGCGCCAGCAGCCAAGAAGACAGCCTGTCTGAGCAGTACTTC.

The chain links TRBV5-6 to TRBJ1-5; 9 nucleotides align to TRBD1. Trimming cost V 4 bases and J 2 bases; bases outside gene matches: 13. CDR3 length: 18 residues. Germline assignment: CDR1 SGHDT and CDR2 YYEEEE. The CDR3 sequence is CASSPGTGYNRGNQPQHF. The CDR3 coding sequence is TGTGCCAGCAGCCCCGGGACAGGGTACAATCGCGGCAATCAGCCCCAGCATTTT.

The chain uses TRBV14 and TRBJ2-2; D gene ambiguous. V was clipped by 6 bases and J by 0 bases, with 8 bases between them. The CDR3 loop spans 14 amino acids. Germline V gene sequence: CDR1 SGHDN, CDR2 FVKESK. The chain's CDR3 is CASSSHANTGELFF. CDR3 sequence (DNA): TGTGCCAGCAGTTCCCATGCGAACACCGGGGAGCTGTTTTTT.